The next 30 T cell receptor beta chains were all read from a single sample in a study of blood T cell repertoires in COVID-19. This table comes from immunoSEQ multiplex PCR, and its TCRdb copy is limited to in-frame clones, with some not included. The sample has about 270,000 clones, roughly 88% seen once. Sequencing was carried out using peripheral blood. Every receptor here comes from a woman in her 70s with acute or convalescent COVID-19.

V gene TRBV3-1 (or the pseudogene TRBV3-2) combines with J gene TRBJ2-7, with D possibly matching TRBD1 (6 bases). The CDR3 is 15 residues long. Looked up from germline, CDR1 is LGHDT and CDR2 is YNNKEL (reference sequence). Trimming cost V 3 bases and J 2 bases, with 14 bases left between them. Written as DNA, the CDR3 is TGTGCCAGCAGCCAGTCCGGGACATTCCCCTACGAGCAGTACTTC. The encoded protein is CASSQSGTFPYEQYF.

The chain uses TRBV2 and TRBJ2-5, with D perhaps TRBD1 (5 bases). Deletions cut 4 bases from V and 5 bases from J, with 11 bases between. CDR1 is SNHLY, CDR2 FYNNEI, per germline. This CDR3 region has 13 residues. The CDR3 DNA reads TGTGCCAGCAGTGGGGCAGGGATGGAGACCCAGTACTTC. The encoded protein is CASSGAGMETQYF.

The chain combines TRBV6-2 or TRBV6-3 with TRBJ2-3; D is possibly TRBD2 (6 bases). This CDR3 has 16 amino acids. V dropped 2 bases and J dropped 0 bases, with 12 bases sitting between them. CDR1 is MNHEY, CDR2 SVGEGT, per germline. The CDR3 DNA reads TGTGCCAGCAGTTACGGCCCTAGCGATAGCACAGATACGCAGTATTTT. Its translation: CASSYGPSDSTDTQYF.

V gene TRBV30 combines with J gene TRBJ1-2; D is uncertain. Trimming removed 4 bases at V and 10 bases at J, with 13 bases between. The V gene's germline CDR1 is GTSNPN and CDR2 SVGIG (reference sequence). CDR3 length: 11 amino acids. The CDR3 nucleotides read TGTGCCTGGACTCCAAGAGGTACCTACACCTTC. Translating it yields CAWTPRGTYTF.

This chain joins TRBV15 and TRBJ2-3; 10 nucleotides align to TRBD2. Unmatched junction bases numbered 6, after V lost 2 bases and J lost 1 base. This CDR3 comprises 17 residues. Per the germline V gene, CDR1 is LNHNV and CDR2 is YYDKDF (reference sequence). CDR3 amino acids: CATSRPTGTSGTDTQYF. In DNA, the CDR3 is TGTGCCACCAGCAGACCTACTGGGACTAGCGGCACAGATACGCAGTATTTT.

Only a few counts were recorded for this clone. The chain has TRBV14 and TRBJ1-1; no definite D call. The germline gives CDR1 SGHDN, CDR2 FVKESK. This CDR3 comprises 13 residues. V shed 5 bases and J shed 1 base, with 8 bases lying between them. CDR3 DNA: TGTGCCAGCAGCGCCACACGGAACACTGAAGCTTTCTTT. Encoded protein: CASSATRNTEAFF.

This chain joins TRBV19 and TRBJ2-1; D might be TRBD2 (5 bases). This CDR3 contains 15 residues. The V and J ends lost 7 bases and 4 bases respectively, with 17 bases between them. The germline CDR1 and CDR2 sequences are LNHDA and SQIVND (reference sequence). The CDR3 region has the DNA TGTGCCAGTAAGGGCCGGGGAAAGTGGTACAATGAGCAGTTCTTC. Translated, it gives CASKGRGKWYNEQFF.

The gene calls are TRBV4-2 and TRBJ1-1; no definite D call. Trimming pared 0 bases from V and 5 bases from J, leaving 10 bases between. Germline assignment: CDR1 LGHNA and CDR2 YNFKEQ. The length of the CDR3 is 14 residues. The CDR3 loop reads CASSQDVSRTEAFF. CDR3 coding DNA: TGTGCCAGCAGCCAAGATGTAAGCAGGACTGAAGCTTTCTTT.

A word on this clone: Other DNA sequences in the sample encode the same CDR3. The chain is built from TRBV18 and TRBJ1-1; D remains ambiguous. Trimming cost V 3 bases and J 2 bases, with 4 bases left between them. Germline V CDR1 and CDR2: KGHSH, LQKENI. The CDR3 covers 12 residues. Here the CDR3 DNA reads TGTGCCAGCTCACCCAGAAACACTGAAGCTTTCTTT. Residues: CASSPRNTEAFF.

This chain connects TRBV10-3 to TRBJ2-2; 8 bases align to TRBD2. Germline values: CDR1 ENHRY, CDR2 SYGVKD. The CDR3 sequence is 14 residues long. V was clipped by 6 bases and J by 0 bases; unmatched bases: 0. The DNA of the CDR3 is TGTGCCATCAGGGGACTAGCGAACACCGGGGAGCTGTTTTTT. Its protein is CAIRGLANTGELFF.

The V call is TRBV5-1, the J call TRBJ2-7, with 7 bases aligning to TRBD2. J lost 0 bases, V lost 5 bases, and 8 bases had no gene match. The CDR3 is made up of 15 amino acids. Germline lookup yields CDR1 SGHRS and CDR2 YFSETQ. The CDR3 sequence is CASRIITGGSYEQYF. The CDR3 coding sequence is TGCGCCAGCAGGATTATAACGGGGGGCTCCTACGAGCAGTACTTC.

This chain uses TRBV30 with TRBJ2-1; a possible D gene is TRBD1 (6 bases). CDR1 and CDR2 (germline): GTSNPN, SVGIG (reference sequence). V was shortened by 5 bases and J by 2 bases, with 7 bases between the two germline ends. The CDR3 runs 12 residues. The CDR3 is CAWGGPYNEQFF. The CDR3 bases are TGTGCCTGGGGGGGCCCCTACAATGAGCAGTTCTTC. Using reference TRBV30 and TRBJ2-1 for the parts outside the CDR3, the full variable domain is SQTIHQWPATLVQPVGSPLSLECTVEGTSNPNLYWYRQAAGRGLQLLFYSVGIGQISSEVPQNLSASRPQDRQFILSSKKLLLSDSGFYLCAWGGPYNEQFFGPGTRLTVL.

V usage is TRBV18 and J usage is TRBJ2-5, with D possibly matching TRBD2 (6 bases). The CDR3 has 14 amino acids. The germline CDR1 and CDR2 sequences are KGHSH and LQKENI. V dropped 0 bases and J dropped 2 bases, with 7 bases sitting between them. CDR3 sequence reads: CASSPPGRQETQYF. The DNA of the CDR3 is TGTGCCAGCTCACCACCAGGGAGGCAAGAGACCCAGTACTTC.

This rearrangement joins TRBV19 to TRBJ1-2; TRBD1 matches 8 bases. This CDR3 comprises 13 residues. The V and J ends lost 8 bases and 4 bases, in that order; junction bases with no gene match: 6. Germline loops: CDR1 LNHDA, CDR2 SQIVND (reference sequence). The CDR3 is CASVPGTGYGYTF. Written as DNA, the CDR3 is TGTGCCAGTGTACCCGGGACAGGCTATGGCTACACCTTC.

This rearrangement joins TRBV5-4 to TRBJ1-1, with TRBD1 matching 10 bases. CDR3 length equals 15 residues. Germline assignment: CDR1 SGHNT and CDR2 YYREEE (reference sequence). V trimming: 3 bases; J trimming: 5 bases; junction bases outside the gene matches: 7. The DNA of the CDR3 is TGTGCCAGCAGCTGGACAGGGGGTGTAGGGACTGAAGCTTTCTTT. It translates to CASSWTGGVGTEAFF.

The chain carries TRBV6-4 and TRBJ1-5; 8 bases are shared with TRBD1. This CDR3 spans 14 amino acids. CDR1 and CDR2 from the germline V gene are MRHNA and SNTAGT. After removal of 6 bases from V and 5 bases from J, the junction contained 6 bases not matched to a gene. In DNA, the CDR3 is TGTGCCAGCAGCGCACAGGGGGGCGATCAGCCCCAGCATTTT. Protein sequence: CASSAQGGDQPQHF.

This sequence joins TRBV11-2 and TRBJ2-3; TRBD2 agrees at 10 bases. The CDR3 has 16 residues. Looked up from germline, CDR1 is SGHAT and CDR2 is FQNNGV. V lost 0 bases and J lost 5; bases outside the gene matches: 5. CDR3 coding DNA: TGTGCCAGCAGCTTAGATCCTAGCGGGGGTCGAGATACGCAGTATTTT. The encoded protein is CASSLDPSGGRDTQYF.

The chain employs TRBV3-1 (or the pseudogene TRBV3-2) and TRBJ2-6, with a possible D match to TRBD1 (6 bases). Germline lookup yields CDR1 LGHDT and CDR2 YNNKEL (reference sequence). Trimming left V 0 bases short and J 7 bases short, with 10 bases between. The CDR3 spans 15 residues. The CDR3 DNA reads TGTGCCAGCAGCCAAGAGACAGGCTTTGCCAACGTCCTGACTTTC. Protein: CASSQETGFANVLTF.

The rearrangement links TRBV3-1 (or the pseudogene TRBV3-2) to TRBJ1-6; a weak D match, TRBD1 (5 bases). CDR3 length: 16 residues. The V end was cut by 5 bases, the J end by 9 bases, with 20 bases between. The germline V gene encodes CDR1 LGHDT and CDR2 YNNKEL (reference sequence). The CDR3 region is CASSTRTGTKTSPLHF. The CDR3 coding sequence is TGTGCCAGCAGCACACGCACCGGGACTAAGACTTCACCCCTCCACTTT.

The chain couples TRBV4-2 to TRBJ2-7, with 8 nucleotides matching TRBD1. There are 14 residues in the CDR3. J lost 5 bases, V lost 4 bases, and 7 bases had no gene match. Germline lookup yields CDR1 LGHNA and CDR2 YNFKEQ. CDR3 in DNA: TGTGCCAGCAGCCGAGGATCGACAGGGGACGAGCAGTACTTC. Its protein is CASSRGSTGDEQYF.

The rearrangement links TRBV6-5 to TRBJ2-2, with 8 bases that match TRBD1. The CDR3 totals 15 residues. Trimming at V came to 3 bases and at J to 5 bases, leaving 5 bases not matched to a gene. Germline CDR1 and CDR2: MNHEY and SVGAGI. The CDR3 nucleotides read TGTGCCAGCAGTTATCAGGGGGCGCTGACCGGGGAGCTGTTTTTT. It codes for CASSYQGALTGELFF.

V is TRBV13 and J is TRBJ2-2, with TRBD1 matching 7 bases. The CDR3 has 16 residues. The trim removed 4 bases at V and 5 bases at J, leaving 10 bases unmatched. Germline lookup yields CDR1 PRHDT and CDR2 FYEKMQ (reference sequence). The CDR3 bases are TGTGCCAGCAGCTCACAGACAGGGAGCTTGACCGGGGAGCTGTTTTTT. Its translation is CASSSQTGSLTGELFF.

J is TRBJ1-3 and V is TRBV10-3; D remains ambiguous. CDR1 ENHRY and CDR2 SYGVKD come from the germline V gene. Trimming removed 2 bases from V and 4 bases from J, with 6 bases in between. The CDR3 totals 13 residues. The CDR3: CAISEIQGNTIYF. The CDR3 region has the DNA TGTGCCATCAGTGAGATTCAAGGAAACACCATATATTTT.

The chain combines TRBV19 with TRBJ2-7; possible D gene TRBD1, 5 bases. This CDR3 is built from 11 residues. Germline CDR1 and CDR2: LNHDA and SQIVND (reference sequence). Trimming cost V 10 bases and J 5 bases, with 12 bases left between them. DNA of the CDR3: TGTGCCACAGGGTGGGTTAACGAGCAGTACTTC. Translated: CATGWVNEQYF.

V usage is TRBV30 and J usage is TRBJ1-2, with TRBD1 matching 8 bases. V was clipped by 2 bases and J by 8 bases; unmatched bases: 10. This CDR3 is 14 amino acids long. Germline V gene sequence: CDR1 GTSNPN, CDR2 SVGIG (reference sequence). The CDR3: CAWSSTRTGKGYTF. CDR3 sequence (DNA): TGTGCCTGGAGTTCAACTAGGACAGGGAAGGGCTACACCTTC.

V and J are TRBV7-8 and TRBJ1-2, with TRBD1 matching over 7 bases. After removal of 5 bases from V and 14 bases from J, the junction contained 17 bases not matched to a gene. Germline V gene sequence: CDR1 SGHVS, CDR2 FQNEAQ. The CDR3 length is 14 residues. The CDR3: CASSPQGGPLERTF. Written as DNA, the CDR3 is TGTGCCAGCAGCCCGCAGGGGGGACCCTTAGAAAGGACCTTC.

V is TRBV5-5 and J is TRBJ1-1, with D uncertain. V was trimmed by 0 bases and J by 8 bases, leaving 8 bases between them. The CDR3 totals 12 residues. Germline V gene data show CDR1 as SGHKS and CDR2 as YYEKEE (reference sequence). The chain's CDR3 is CASSLDGGEAFF. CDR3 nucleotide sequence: TGTGCCAGCAGCTTGGATGGAGGGGAAGCTTTCTTT.

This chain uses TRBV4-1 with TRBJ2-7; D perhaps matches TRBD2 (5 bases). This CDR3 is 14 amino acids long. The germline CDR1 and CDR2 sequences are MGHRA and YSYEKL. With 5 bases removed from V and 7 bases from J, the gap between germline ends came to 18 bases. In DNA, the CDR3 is TGCGCCAGCAGCTGGAGGACTGCTTACGAAGAGCAGTACTTC. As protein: CASSWRTAYEEQYF.

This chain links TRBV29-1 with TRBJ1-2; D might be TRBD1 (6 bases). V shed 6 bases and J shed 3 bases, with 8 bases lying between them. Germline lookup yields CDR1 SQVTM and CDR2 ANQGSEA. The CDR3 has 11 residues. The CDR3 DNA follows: TGCAGCGTCTACAGGGACTATGGCTACACCTTC. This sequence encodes CSVYRDYGYTF.

Here the CDR3 DNA reads TGCGCCAGCAGCCAAGTTCGGGCAGGGGGCGCCCGTGGCTACACCTTC. It is translated as CASSQVRAGGARGYTF. This sequence joins TRBV4-1 and TRBJ1-2; 8 bases agree with TRBD1. Trimming cost V 1 base and J 7 bases; bases outside gene matches: 11. In germline, CDR1 is MGHRA, CDR2 YSYEKL. The CDR3 runs 16 residues.